This T cell receptor (beta chain) was profiled in a study of T cell repertoires in cytomegalovirus infection. About the study: It was recently identified HLA-C-restricted and well-studied HLA-B-restricted CMV epitopes that the study used. CMV infection together with matching HLA type was indicated by public TCR beta signatures.

TCRdb analysed the reads with MiXCR anew, one entry per CDR3 protein. The sample lists 550,000 to 700,000 distinct CDR3 sequences, about 39% occurring once. The germline CDR1 and CDR2 sequences are SGHTA and FQGNSA. CDR3 length equals 13 residues. The V gene lost 5 bases and the J gene lost 7 bases, with 15 bases spanning the gap. Findings and caveats of the study: Based on cumulative public TCR beta family frequency, carriers of CMV plus the relevant HLA were identified. Dominating the ex vivo response were HLA-C-restricted CMV-specific TCR beta clonotypes.

Ten or more counts support this clonotype. Its antigen is as yet unknown. The sequencing here drew on cultured PBMCs, taken from culture after CMV antigen stimulation. The V and J genes are TRBV7-2 and TRBJ2-7; D not certain. The sequence came from a human donor in good health (CMV status not recorded). Some clones in this sample may be carry-over from other donors' samples. The CDR3 bases are TGTGCCAGCAGCCCCCGGGCTGAGTGGGAGCAGTACTTC. Residues: CASSPRAEWEQYF. The variable domain in full, with the rest retrieved from reference TRBV7-2 and TRBJ2-7, is GAGVSQSPSNKVTEKGKDVELRCDPISGHTALYWYRQSLGQGLEFLIYFQGNSAPDKSGLPSDRFSAERTGGSVSTLTIQRTQQEDSAVYLCASSPRAEWEQYFGPGTRLTVT.